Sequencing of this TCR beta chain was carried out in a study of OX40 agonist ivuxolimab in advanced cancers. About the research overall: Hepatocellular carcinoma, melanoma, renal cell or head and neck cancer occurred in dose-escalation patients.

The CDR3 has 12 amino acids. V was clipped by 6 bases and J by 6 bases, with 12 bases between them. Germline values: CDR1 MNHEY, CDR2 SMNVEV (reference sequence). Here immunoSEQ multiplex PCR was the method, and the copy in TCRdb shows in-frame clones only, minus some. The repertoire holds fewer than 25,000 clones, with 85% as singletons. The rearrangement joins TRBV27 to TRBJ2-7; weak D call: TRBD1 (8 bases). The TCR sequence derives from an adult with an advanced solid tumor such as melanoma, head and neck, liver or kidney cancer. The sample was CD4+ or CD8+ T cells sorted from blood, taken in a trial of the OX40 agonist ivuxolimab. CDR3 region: CASSYRGGEQYF. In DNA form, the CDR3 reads TGTGCCAGCAGCTACAGGGGGGGCGAGCAGTACTTC.